This entry features one TCR beta chain sequence. Its antigen is still unknown. It has no much larger one-base neighbor in the sample; base qualities were not kept. The data belong to a study of cytomegalovirus exposure and HLA in healthy donors (dated by TCRdb to 2015 to 2018). As for the study more broadly: An earlier analysis of 587 of the donors reported about 300 Gb of sequence data and roughly 120 million unique TCR beta sequences obtained from roughly 170 million T cells. Roughly 300 gigabases of sequencing data and around 80 million unique TCR sequences made up an early release that covered several hundred HLA-typed donors. Of the 300 to 400 genotyped donors, 65% to 90% fell in the genetic ancestry cluster associated with self-reported Caucasian donors. The study aimed to test whether signatures of past pathogen exposure could be identified by cataloging public T cell receptors. The T cell repertoires of 700 or so subjects were profiled by immunosequencing and related to cytomegalovirus serostatus. In addition to the first cohort of around 670 subjects, a separate validation cohort of under 150 different subjects was used. To predict cytomegalovirus infection status, the study brought together high-throughput TCR immunosequencing, statistical association of individual TCRs with disease status, and machine learning. In a later analysis, previously published TCR beta repertoires from 666 donors were re-analyzed and high-resolution HLA genotyping was added so that TCR occurrence patterns could be studied. Rather than drawing on any new phenotypic data, the later analysis identified candidate immune exposures from TCR beta sequences and the way those sequences occurred across donors. To decide whether each TCR beta V gene segment behaved as functional or pseudogenic, an earlier analysis of some 600 of the donors relied on high-throughput TCR beta sequencing. Alongside the repertoire data, information on donor age, sex, ethnicity and CMV serostatus was compiled. A later genetic analysis used genome-wide SNP genotypes for about 60% of the roughly 670 donors, treating that subset as a discovery cohort. All discovery cohort repertoires had been generated on a single sequencing platform. HLA typing covered class I and class II loci at four-digit resolution. The number of typed donors differed by locus: about 620-640 for A, B, C, DRB1 and DQB1; approximately 520 for DQA1; 606 for DPA1; and about 450 for DPB1. Because of strong linkage in the cohort, five DR-DQ haplotypes were treated as single units for association and clustering. Across around 400 genotyped donors of the cohort, an average of about 240,000 unique TCR beta nucleotide sequences per donor were sequenced, and approximately 17% of those sequences were non-productive. Here is what the overall study found, with its caveats: Linkage disequilibrium might explain the correlated functional status among segregating V segments, but an unknown experimental factor could not be excluded. Roughly uniform sequencing depth across donors was assumed in presence/absence analyses, although this assumption may not hold. Because HLA typing was unavailable for some donors at each locus, only the typed subset was used in association tests. The classifier was reported to diagnose cytomegalovirus status with high specificity and sensitivity in both the original and validation cohorts. In a later analysis, some 17,000 TCR beta sequences were associated with specific HLA alleles at a false discovery rate of 0.05. According to a later analysis, parvovirus B19, influenza, CMV and Epstein-Barr virus appeared linked to several top co-occurrence clusters. In an earlier analysis of about 600 of the donors, most TCR beta V segments appeared in productive rearrangements about 90% or about 30% of the time, broadly matching IMGT annotations. The sequencing pipeline was judged likely to have produced a cluster of highly shared sequence variants as a technical artifact. Because counts were too low, under 20 rarely observed V segments, including chromosome 9 orphons, were left out of the earlier analysis of about 620 of the donors. When HLA alleles, especially DR and DQ, strongly co-occurred, TCR associations were difficult to assign to individual alleles. A further reported finding was that TCR beta sequences accurately predicted the HLA-A and HLA-B alleles for most subjects in the first cohort. According to a later genetic analysis, donors in an Asian-associated ancestry cluster had fewer N-insertions in productive TCRs than the approximately 670-donor mean. This cohort had only TCR beta chains sequenced, and the lack of alpha or paired-chain data limited which features could be detected. In a later analysis, the rate of TCR association differed among HLA loci, with DRB1 alleles having the most associated TCRs and HLA-C alleles having the fewest. In the study, about 150 TCR beta chains were listed as associated with cytomegalovirus. Immune exposure information for the cohort was limited to CMV serostatus. According to the authors, the approach could potentially be generalized to other disease states and immunological phenotypes. Most TCR sequences were seen in very few donors, while some public TCRs were found in many individuals. A later analysis found that HLA-associated TCR beta chains were more clonally expanded and had lower generation probabilities than equally common non-associated chains. In a later genetic analysis, a missense DCLRE1C variant was associated with V-gene and J-gene trimming of TCR beta chains, and the association was replicated in an independent cohort. A few of the identified cytomegalovirus-associated TCR beta chains were confirmed in vitro to be specific for cytomegalovirus antigens. Some IMGT-functional V segments, including TRBV6-2 and TRBV6-3, could not be distinguished by the 87-base-pair reads and were therefore excluded. In a later analysis, most CMV-associated TCR beta chains were found to appear HLA-restricted, with HLA associations seemingly driven largely by CMV exposure.

The germline V gene supplies CDR1 MDHEN and CDR2 SYDVKM. V was cut back by 10 bases and J by 2 bases, leaving a gap of 15 bases between them. From the cysteine up to the phenylalanine, the CDR3 has a length of 14 residues. Only the CDR3 DNA stays, 42 bases, in frame from base 1. The receptor library was made with the immunoSEQ multiplex PCR assay. For the multiplex PCR, a mixture combining 60 forward primers for TCR Vbeta segments and 13 reverse primers for TCR Jbeta segments was used. The CDR3 region of rearranged TCR beta genes was amplified from genomic DNA by a multiplex PCR assay. On the Illumina HiSeq System, the amplified TCR beta libraries were sequenced as 87-base-pair reads. As for the original processing: A later analysis tallied 75 million to 95 million unique TCR beta chains across the 650 to 750 repertoires, and about 10 million of those chains were shared by two or more donors. Raw reads were error-corrected and collapsed into unique sequences by a nearest-neighbor algorithm in which closely related sequences were merged to remove PCR and sequencing errors. CDR3 sequences were aligned to IMGT reference sequences to assign V, D and J gene segments. Each retained sequence needed at least a six-nucleotide match to both a V gene segment and a J gene segment. Rearrangements were classified as productive when the CDR3 lacked stop codons and remained in frame with V and J, and all other rearrangements were classified as non-productive. CDR3 was defined according to IMGT convention as the region running from the second conserved V-encoded cysteine to the conserved J-encoded phenylalanine. In an earlier analysis of some 550 of the donors, sequences lacking an unambiguous match to a single V gene segment were excluded. In an earlier analysis of approximately 610 of the donors, V segments were called functional above 56.7% productive rearrangements and were called segregating when the between-donor standard deviation exceeded 5%. A statistical classification framework was developed to diagnose cytomegalovirus status using the catalog of TCR beta chain sequences. In a later analysis, V and J genes were assigned by comparing TCR nucleotide sequences against IMGT/GENE-DB human TR gene sequences. A later analysis assigned CDR3 sequences and most-parsimonious VDJ recombination scenarios with the TCRdist pipeline. In a later analysis, each TCR beta chain was defined by its CDR3 amino acid sequence together with its V-gene family, and reads lacking a unique V-gene family were excluded. To address suspected cross-contamination and a sequencing artifact, a later analysis removed approximately 590 highly shared, low-generation-probability nucleotide sequences. A later analysis calculated a clonal expansion index for each public chain from normalized within-repertoire ranks of inferred template counts. In a later analysis, generation probabilities were computed using a VDJ recombination model fitted to out-of-frame rearrangements, and the results were checked against IGoR. A later analysis scored TCR-TCR, TCR-HLA and TCR-CMV co-occurrence with hypergeometric tests, applying a repertoire-size bias correction to TCR pairs. False discovery rates were estimated in a later analysis by permuting HLA or CMV assignments 20 times. A later analysis grouped co-occurring TCRs with DBSCAN, adding TCRdist sequence similarity when clustering within HLA-allele-positive subsets. For co-occurrence clustering, repertoires with fewer than 30,000 or more than 120,000 public chains were excluded, along with a handful of repertoires with anomalous nucleotide sharing. Held by TCRdb, this immuneACCESS table contains in-frame sequences only and omits some clones. Under half of the omission traces to an unresolved V gene where checked; the cause of the rest is unknown. V and J calls plus clone size are reproduced from that table; the DNA served to infer D and trimming. Present in this sample are approximately 150,000 clones, about four fifths of which were seen just once. The top ten clonotypes cover around 3% of the sample.

In total, approximately 690 healthy bone marrow donors made up the cohort. All cohort members were sampled while nominally healthy, although unrecorded immune exposures were likely present. The donor was CMV seropositive and belonged to the group of 250 to 350 seropositive cohort members. A peripheral blood sample was collected from each donor, and TCR beta sequencing was performed on peripheral blood mononuclear cells. Genomic DNA was extracted from the blood cell samples with the Qiagen DNeasy Blood Extraction Kit. The rearrangement joined TRBV28 to TRBJ1-5, with no confidently assigned D gene. Sequenced material: PBMCs. The TCR comes from a man aged 18 to 29 in good health and CMV-seropositive. For the CDR3, the sequence is CATNYIAGNQPQHF. The DNA reads TGTGCCACTAACTATATCGCCGGCAATCAGCCCCAGCATTTT.